The T cell receptor (beta chain) described here comes from a study of OX40 agonist ivuxolimab in advanced cancers. Study background: Patients' therapy was ivuxolimab, an antibody that acts as an agonist of OX40 (CD134). Averaging about 60 years in age, with a range of roughly 20 to 90, the cohort was about 85% male.

CDR3 length: 16 amino acids. V lost 5 bases, J lost 2 bases, and 10 bases stayed unmatched. Germline CDR1 reads SGHNT; CDR2 reads YENEEA. Sampling of blood occurred at baseline, cycle 4 day 1, and cycle 7 day 1. Data came from immunoSEQ multiplex PCR; TCRdb stores just in-frame clones and leaves some out. Altogether fewer than 70,000 clones are present, around 90% being singletons, with the ten largest covering more than 0.55%. The sample holds one count of this clone. The chain has TRBV11-3 and TRBJ2-3, with 7 bases lining up with TRBD2. Here the sequenced sample was CD4+ or CD8+ T cells sorted from blood, taken in a trial of the OX40 agonist ivuxolimab. This TCR was sampled from an adult with an advanced solid tumor such as melanoma, head and neck, liver or kidney cancer. DNA of the CDR3: TGTGCCAGCAGCCCCAGGACTAGGGTGCTCACAGATACGCAGTATTTT. Protein sequence: CASSPRTRVLTDTQYF.